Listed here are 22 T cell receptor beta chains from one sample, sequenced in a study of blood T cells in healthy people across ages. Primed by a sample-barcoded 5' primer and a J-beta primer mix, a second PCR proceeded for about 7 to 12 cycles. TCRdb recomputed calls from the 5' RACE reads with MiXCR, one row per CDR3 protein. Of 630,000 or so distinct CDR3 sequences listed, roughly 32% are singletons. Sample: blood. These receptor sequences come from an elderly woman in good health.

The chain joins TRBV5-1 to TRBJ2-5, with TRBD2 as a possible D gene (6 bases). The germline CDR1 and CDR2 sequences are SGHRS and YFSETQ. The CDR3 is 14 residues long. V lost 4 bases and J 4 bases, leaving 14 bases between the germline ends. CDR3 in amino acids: CASSLEGWRETQYF. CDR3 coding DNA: TGCGCCAGCAGCCTGGAGGGGTGGAGAGAGACCCAGTACTTC.

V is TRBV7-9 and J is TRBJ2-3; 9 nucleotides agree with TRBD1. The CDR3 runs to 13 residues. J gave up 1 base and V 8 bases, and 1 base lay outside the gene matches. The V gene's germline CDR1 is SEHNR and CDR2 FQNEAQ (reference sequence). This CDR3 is CASYRGRTDTQYF. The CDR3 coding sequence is TGTGCCAGCTACAGGGGGCGCACAGATACGCAGTATTTT.

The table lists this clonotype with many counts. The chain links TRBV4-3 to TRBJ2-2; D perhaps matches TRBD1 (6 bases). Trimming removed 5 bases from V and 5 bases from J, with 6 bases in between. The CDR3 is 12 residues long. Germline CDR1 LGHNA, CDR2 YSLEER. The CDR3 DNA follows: TGCGCCAGCAGCACAGGGACCGGGGAGCTGTTTTTT. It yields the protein CASSTGTGELFF.

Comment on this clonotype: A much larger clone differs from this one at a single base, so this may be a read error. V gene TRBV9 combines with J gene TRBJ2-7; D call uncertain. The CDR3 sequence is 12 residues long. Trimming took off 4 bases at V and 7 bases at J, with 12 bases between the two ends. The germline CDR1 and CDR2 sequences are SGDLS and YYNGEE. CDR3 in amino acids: CASSFREVEQYF. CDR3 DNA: TGTGCCAGCAGCTTTCGAGAGGTAGAGCAGTACTTC.

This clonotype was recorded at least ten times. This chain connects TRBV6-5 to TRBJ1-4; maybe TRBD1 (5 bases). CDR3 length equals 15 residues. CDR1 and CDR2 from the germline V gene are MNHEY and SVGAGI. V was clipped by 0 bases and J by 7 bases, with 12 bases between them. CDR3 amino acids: CASSYSIGGAEKLFF. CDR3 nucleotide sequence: TGTGCCAGCAGTTACTCTATTGGGGGAGCTGAAAAACTGTTTTTT.

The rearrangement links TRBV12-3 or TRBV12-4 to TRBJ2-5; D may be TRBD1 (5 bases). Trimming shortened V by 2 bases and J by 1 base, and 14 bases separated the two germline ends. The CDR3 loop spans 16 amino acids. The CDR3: CASSLYSGLIQETQYF. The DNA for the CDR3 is TGTGCCAGCAGTTTATATTCAGGGCTGATCCAAGAGACCCAGTACTTC.

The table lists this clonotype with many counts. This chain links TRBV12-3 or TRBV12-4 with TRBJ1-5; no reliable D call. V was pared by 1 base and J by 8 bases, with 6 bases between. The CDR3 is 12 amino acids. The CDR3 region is CASSLVLKPQHF. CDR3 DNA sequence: TGTGCCAGCAGTTTAGTCTTAAAGCCCCAGCATTTT.

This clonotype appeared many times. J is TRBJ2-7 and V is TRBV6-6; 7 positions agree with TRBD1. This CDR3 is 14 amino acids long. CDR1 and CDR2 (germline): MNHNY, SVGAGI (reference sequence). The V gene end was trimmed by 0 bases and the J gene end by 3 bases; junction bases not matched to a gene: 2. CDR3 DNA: TGTGCCAGCAGTTACTCGGACAGGCTCTACGAGCAGTACTTC. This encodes CASSYSDRLYEQYF.

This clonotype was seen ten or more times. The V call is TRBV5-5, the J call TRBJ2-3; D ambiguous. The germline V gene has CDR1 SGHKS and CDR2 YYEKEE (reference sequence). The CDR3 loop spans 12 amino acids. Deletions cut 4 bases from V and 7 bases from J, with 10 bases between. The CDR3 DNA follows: TGTGCCAGCAGCAACTTGGAGAATACGCAGTATTTT. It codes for CASSNLENTQYF.

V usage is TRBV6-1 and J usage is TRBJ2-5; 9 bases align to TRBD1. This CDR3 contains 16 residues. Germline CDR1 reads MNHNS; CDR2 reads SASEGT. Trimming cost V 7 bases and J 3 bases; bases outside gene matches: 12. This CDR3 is CASTILTGTGKETQYF. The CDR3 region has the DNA TGTGCCAGCACCATTTTAACTGGGACAGGGAAAGAGACCCAGTACTTC.

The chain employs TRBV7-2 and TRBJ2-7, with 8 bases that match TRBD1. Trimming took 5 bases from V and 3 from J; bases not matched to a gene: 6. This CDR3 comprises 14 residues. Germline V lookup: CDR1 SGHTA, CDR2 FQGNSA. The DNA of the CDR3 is TGTGCCAGCAGCGCCCTCGACAGGGGCTACGAGCAGTACTTC. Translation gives CASSALDRGYEQYF.

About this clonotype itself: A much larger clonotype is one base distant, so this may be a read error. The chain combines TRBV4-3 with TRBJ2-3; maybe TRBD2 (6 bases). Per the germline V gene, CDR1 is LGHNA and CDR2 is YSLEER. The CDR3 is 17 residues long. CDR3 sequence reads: CASNRGGVAATTDAQYF. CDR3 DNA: TGCGCCAGCAACCGAGGCGGAGTAGCGGCGACCACAGATGCGCAGTATTTT.

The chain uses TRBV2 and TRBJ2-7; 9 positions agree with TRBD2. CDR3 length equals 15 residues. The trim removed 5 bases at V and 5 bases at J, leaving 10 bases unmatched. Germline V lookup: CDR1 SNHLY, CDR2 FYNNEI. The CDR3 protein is CASSFGGGARHEQYF. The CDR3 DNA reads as TGTGCCAGCAGTTTTGGCGGGGGGGCCAGGCACGAGCAGTACTTC.

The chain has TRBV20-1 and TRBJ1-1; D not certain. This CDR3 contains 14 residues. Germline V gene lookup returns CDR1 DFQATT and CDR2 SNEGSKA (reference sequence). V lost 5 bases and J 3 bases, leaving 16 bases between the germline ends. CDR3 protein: CSAPKGSVDTEAFF. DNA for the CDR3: TGCAGTGCTCCTAAGGGTAGCGTAGACACTGAAGCTTTCTTT.

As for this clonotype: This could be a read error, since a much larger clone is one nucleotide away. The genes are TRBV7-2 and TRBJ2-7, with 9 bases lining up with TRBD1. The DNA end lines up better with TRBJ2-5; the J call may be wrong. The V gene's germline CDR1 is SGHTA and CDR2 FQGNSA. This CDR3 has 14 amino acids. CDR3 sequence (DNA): TGTGCCTGCAGCTCCGGACAGGGGTGGGAGACCCAGTACTTC. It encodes CACSSGQGWETQYF.

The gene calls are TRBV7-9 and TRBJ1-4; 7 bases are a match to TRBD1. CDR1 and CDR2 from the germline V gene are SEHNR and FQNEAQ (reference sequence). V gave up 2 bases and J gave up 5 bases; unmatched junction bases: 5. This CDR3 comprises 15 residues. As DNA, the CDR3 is TGTGCCAGCAGCTTAAGGGGGCAGGTGAATGAAAAACTGTTTTTT. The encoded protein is CASSLRGQVNEKLFF. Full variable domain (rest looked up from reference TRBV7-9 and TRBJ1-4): DTGVSQNPRHKITKRGQNVTFRCDPISEHNRLYWYRQTLGQGPEFLTYFQNEAQLEKSRLLSDRFSAERPKGSFSTLEIQRTEQGDSAMYLCASSLRGQVNEKLFFGSGTQLSVL.

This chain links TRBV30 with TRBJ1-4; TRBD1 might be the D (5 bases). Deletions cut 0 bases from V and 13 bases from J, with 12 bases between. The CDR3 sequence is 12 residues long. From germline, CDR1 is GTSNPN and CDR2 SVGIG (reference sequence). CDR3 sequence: CAWSVGPNILFF. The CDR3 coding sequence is TGTGCCTGGAGTGTGGGACCTAACATACTGTTTTTT.

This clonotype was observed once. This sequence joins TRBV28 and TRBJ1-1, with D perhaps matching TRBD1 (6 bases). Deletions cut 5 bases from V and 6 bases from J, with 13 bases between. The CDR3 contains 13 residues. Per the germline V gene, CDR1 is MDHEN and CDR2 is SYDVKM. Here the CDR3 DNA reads TGTGCCAGCAGTAGCATACAGGGCGCTGAAGCTTTCTTT. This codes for CASSSIQGAEAFF.

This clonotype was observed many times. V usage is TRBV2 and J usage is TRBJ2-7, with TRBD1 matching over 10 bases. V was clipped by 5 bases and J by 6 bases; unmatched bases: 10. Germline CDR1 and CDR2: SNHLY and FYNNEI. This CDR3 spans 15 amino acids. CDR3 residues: CASSPRTGGSAEQYF. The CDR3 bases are TGTGCCAGCAGTCCGAGGACAGGGGGAAGCGCCGAGCAGTACTTC. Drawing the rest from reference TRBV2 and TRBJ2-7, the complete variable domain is EPEVTQTPSHQVTQMGQEVILRCVPISNHLYFYWYRQILGQKVEFLVSFYNNEISEKSEIFDDQFSVERPDGSNFTLKIRSTKLEDSAMYFCASSPRTGGSAEQYFGPGTRLTVT.

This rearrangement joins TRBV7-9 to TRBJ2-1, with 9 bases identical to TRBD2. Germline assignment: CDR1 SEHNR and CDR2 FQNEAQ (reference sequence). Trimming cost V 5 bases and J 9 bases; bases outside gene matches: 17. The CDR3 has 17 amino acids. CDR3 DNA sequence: TGTGCCAGCAGCCGACGGACTAGCGTTGGGTCTGCGGGTGAGCAGTTCTTC. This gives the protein CASSRRTSVGSAGEQFF.

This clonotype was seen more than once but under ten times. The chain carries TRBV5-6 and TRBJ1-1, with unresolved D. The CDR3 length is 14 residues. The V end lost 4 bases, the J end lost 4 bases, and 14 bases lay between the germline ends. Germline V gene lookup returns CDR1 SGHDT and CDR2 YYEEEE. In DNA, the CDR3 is TGTGCCAGCAGCCCGGTAGGCCGGGGCACTGAAGCTTTCTTT. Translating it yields CASSPVGRGTEAFF.

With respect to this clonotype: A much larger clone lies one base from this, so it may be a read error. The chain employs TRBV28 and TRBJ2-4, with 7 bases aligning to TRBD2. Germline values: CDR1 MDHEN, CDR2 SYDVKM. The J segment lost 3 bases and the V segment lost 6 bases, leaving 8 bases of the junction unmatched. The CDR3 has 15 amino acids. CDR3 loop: CASRGGDKGKNIQYF. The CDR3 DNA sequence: TGTGCCAGCAGGGGAGGGGATAAAGGCAAAAACATTCAGTACTTC. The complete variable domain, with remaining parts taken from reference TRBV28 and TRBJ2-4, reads DVKVTQSSRYLVKRTGEKVFLECVQDMDHENMFWYRQDPGLGLRLIYFSYDVKMKEKGDIPEGYSVSREKKERFSLILESASTNQTSMYLCASRGGDKGKNIQYFGAGTRLSVL.